These T cell receptor beta chains were read from a single sample in a study of T-cell memory formation after mild COVID-19. In TCRdb, the 5' RACE reads were re-called with MiXCR into one record per CDR3 protein. The data show approximately 500,000 distinct CDR3 sequences, with roughly 25% seen just once and under 15% held by the top ten. Sequencing was carried out using PBMCs or a T cell subset sorted from them (not recorded which). The receptors shown here come from an adult woman who had mild COVID-19 (a few samples of this study predate the infection). Cell type and time point are not known. CDR3s include the opening cysteine and the closing phenylalanine or tryptophan. Fields, in order: clone size, J gene, D gene, V gene, CDR3 protein, CDR3 DNA. The D gene is left open where the match is weak. Clone size, where shown, is once, few, many, or a class for clones that have expanded.

size: .; J: TRBJ2-3; D: .; V: TRBV18; CDR3: CASSPPNGAHTDTQYF; DNA: TGTGCCAGCTCACCACCCAATGGGGCGCACACAGATACGCAGTATTTT
size: few; J: TRBJ2-2; D: .; V: TRBV2; CDR3: CASSGERTNTGELFF; DNA: TGTGCCAGCAGTGGAGAAAGAACGAACACCGGGGAGCTGTTTTTT
size: .; J: TRBJ2-1; D: TRBD2; V: TRBV28; CDR3: CASRGGTSGSTYNEQFF; DNA: TGTGCCAGCAGGGGCGGGACTAGCGGGAGTACCTACAATGAGCAGTTCTTC
size: .; J: TRBJ1-2; D: .; V: TRBV29-1; CDR3: CSVVTGDYGYTF; DNA: TGCAGCGTTGTCACCGGCGACTATGGCTACACCTTC
size: .; J: TRBJ2-7; D: TRBD1; V: TRBV10-3; CDR3: CAISLNDPGQGFYEQYF; DNA: TGTGCCATCAGTCTTAACGACCCGGGACAGGGGTTCTACGAGCAGTACTTC
size: few; J: TRBJ2-2; D: .; V: TRBV19; CDR3: CASMDSGTGELFF; DNA: TGTGCCAGTATGGACTCTGGCACCGGGGAGCTGTTTTTT
size: few; J: TRBJ2-3; D: .; V: TRBV18; CDR3: CASSPTVGGADTQYF; DNA: TGTGCCAGCTCACCCACTGTTGGGGGCGCAGATACGCAGTATTTT
size: many; J: TRBJ2-1; D: TRBD2; V: TRBV7-9; CDR3: CASSPQAGLAGVNEQFF; DNA: TGTGCCAGCAGCCCACAAGCCGGACTAGCGGGAGTCAATGAGCAGTTCTTC
size: .; J: TRBJ2-3; D: TRBD2; V: TRBV24-1; CDR3: CATSEISGGQGDTQYF; DNA: TGTGCCACCAGTGAGATTAGCGGGGGGCAGGGAGATACGCAGTATTTT
size: few; J: TRBJ2-7; D: .; V: TRBV2; CDR3: CASAAAGFSSYEQYF; DNA: TGTGCCAGCGCTGCGGCGGGCTTCAGCTCCTACGAGCAGTACTTC
size: .; J: TRBJ2-7; D: .; V: TRBV9; CDR3: CASSVADSRYEQYF; DNA: TGTGCCAGCAGCGTAGCTGACAGCCGATACGAGCAGTACTTC
size: .; J: TRBJ2-2; D: .; V: TRBV24-1; CDR3: CATSDRKGRRAGELFF; DNA: TGTGCCACCAGTGATAGGAAGGGGAGAAGGGCCGGGGAGCTGTTTTTT
size: .; J: TRBJ2-6; D: .; V: TRBV9; CDR3: CASSSRSGANVLTF; DNA: TGTGCCAGCAGCTCCAGATCTGGGGCCAACGTCCTGACTTTC
size: .; J: TRBJ2-5; D: TRBD2; V: TRBV18; CDR3: CASSPPGLAGRMSQYF; DNA: TGTGCCAGCTCACCCCCCGGACTAGCGGGCCGTATGTCCCAGTACTTC
size: .; J: TRBJ1-5; D: .; V: TRBV20-1; CDR3: CSARDGPGQPQHF; DNA: TGCAGTGCTAGAGATGGGCCGGGACAGCCCCAGCATTTT
size: few; J: TRBJ2-7; D: .; V: TRBV5-1; CDR3: CASSITPGLRSYEQYF; DNA: TGCGCCAGCAGCATTACACCGGGACTTCGTTCCTACGAGCAGTACTTC
size: .; J: TRBJ2-3; D: TRBD2; V: TRBV11-2; CDR3: CASSAGLAGARSTDTQYF; DNA: TGTGCCAGCAGCGCGGGACTAGCGGGGGCCAGGAGCACAGATACGCAGTATTTT